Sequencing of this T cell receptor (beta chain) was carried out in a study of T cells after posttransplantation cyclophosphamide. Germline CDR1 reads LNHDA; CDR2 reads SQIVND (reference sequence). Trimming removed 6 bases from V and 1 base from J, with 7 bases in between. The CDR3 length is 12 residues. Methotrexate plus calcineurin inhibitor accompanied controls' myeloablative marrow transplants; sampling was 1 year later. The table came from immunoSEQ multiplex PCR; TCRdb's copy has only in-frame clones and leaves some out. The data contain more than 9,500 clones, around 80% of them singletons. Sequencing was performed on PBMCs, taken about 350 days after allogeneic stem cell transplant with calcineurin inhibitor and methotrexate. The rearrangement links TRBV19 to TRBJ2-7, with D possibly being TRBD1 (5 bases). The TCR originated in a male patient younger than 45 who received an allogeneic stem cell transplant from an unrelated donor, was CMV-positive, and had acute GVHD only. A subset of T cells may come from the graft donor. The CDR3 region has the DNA TGTGCCAGTAGGGGGCTTTCCTACGAGCAGTACTTC. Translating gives CASRGLSYEQYF.